The present TCR beta chain was sequenced within a study of cytomegalovirus exposure and HLA in healthy donors. Donors counted as nominally healthy when sampled, yet unrecorded immune exposures were likely. This PCR relied on a set of 60 Vbeta primers and 13 Jbeta primers. Measured with immunoSEQ multiplex PCR; TCRdb has only the in-frame clones, and not every one. The table lists roughly 84,000 clones. CDR1 is SGHVS, CDR2 FQNEAQ, per germline. The CDR3 is 15 residues long. Trimming at V came to 5 bases and at J to 7 bases, leaving 10 bases not matched to a gene. Sequenced material: PBMCs. The V gene is TRBV7-8, the J gene TRBJ2-3; 9 bases line up with TRBD1. The sequence came from a man aged 45-60 years in good health and CMV-seronegative. The CDR3 loop is CASSQLGQGKNTQYF. CDR3 DNA sequence: TGTGCCAGCAGCCAATTGGGACAGGGAAAAAATACGCAGTATTTT. The entire variable domain, with the rest obtained from reference TRBV7-8 and TRBJ2-3, is as follows: GAGVSQSPRYKVAKRGQDVALRCDPISGHVSLFWYQQALGQGPEFLTYFQNEAQLDKSGLPSDRFFAERPEGSVSTLKIQRTQQEDSAVYLCASSQLGQGKNTQYFGPGTRLTVL.